These T cell receptor beta chains were read from a single sample in a study of T cells in narcolepsy. Here immunoSEQ multiplex PCR was the method, and the copy in TCRdb shows in-frame clones only, minus some. This sample has 30,000 to 35,000 clones, with approximately 78% found just once. The sequenced sample consisted of CD45RA- memory CD4+ T cells from PBMCs. The receptors stem from a human donor with narcolepsy. CDR3s include the opening cysteine and the closing phenylalanine or tryptophan. D genes are given only for firm matches. Size values are once, few and many counts, or a class for expanded clones, and some rows have none.

TRBV7-9	TRBJ1-1	-	-	TGTGCCAGCAGCTTACGACAGCTTGAAGCTTTCTTT	CASSLRQLEAFF
TRBV28	TRBJ2-7	-	TRBD2	TGTGCCAGCAGTTTACCGGGACGGGGACTAGCGGGGGGTGACGAGCAGTACTTC	CASSLPGRGLAGGDEQYF
TRBV12-5	TRBJ2-2	-	-	TGTGCTAGTGGTTTGGGGGAGGACACCGGGGAGCTGTTTTTT	CASGLGEDTGELFF
TRBV20-1	TRBJ2-2	-	-	TGCAGTGCTAGTCGCGCCGGGGAGCTGTTTTTT	CSASRAGELFF
TRBV18	TRBJ1-1	-	-	TGTGCCAGCTCACCAGAACTGGCGGACACTGAAGCTTTCTTT	CASSPELADTEAFF
TRBV7-9	TRBJ2-5	-	-	TGTGCCAGCAGCCCCGGGGATCGAGAGACCCAGTACTTC	CASSPGDRETQYF
TRBV5-1	TRBJ2-2	-	TRBD1	TGCGCCAGCAGCTCGGACAGGGGGCCCACCGGGGAGCTGTTTTTT	CASSSDRGPTGELFF
TRBV7-2	TRBJ1-1	once	-	TGTGCCAGCAGCCGCGACAGTTCCGTGGGGACTGAAGCTTTCTTT	CASSRDSSVGTEAFF
TRBV6-5	TRBJ1-1	-	-	TGTGCCAGCAGTTCCGCGGTAGGGATGAACACTGAAGCTTTCTTT	CASSSAVGMNTEAFF
TRBV2	TRBJ2-3	-	-	TGTGCCAGCAGTCAGGCAGGGAGCATGAGTCTGGATACGCAGTATTTT	CASSQAGSMSLDTQYF
TRBV28	TRBJ1-3	-	TRBD1	TGTGCCAGCAGTTTAGGGACAGGTTCTGGAAACACCATATATTTT	CASSLGTGSGNTIYF
TRBV5-4	TRBJ2-7	few	TRBD1	TGTGCCAGCAGCCGTCAAGGGACAGGGACCTACGAGCAGTACTTC	CASSRQGTGTYEQYF
TRBV9	TRBJ1-2	-	-	TGTGCCAGCAGCCCCCGGGCAAGTGGTGGCTACACCTTC	CASSPRASGGYTF
TRBV30	TRBJ2-2	few	-	TGTGCCTGGAGTGGCCGGAGGACCGGGGAGCTGTTTTTT	CAWSGRRTGELFF
TRBV19	TRBJ2-7	-	-	TGTGGAGCGACAGGTTCCTACGAGCAGTACTTC	CGATGSYEQYF
TRBV19	TRBJ1-1	-	-	TGTGCCAGCGCAGACTACATGAACACTGAAGCTTTCTTT	CASADYMNTEAFF
TRBV9	TRBJ2-2	-	-	TGTGCCAGCAGCGCAGACGGGTCTTCTCACACCGGGGAGCTGTTTTTT	CASSADGSSHTGELFF
TRBV28	TRBJ1-2	-	-	TGTGCCAGCAGTTCTAATCTTTATGGCTACACCTTC	CASSSNLYGYTF
TRBV19	TRBJ1-4	-	-	TGTGCCAGTACCGAGGGGTCCCCTGGAGAAAAACTGTTTTTT	CASTEGSPGEKLFF
TRBV11-2	TRBJ2-1	-	TRBD2	TGTGCCAGCAGTTTCCAGCGGGGAAATGAGCAGTTCTTC	CASSFQRGNEQFF
TRBV11-2	TRBJ2-3	-	TRBD1	TGTGCCAGCAGCCCAGGGACAGCCACAGATACGCAGTATTTT	CASSPGTATDTQYF
TRBV30	TRBJ1-2	-	-	TGTGCCTGGGGAGACTATGGCTACACCTTC	CAWGDYGYTF
TRBV4-2	TRBJ1-1	-	TRBD1	TGTGCCAGCAGCCAAGATAAGTTGACAGGGACAGCTTTCTTT	CASSQDKLTGTAFF
TRBV28	TRBJ1-6	-	-	TGTGCCAGCAGTTTACCCTCCCTTGGTTTTCCCCTCCACTTT	CASSLPSLGFPLHF
TRBV9	TRBJ1-1	-	-	TGTGCCAGCACACGACTACAAGGGGGCACTGAAGCTTTCTTT	CASTRLQGGTEAFF
TRBV6-6	TRBJ2-1	-	-	TGTGCCAGCAACCTCTACAATGAGCAGTTCTTC	CASNLYNEQFF
TRBV6-5	TRBJ1-2	-	-	TGTGCCAGCGGCCGAGGAGCTAACTATGGCTACACCTTC	CASGRGANYGYTF
TRBV11-2	TRBJ2-1	-	TRBD2	TGTGCCAGCAGAGCACCGGGACTAGCGGGTGTCCGGCGGGAACGGAAGCAGTTCTTC	CASRAPGLAGVRRERKQFF
TRBV11-2	TRBJ2-2	-	-	TGTGCCAGCAGCCAGAGATCGAACACCGGGGAGCTGTTTTTT	CASSQRSNTGELFF
TRBV30	TRBJ1-2	-	-	TGTGCCTGGAATCCCGGGGGGTATGGCTACACCTTC	CAWNPGGYGYTF
TRBV6-1	TRBJ1-2	-	-	TGTGCCAGCAGGCCGGGGGTAGCCAACTATGGCTACACCTTC	CASRPGVANYGYTF
TRBV5-8	TRBJ1-2	-	-	TGTGCCAGCAGCCGTCTTAACAGCTATGGCTACACCTTC	CASSRLNSYGYTF
TRBV27	TRBJ2-3	once	TRBD2	TGTGCCAGCAGACCCGTGGGACTAGCGGACCCAAGGAGAGATACGCAGTATTTT	CASRPVGLADPRRDTQYF
TRBV27	TRBJ2-7	-	-	TGTGCCAGCAGCCAAGGGAGAAGGGGCACCTACGAGCAGTACTTC	CASSQGRRGTYEQYF
TRBV11-2	TRBJ2-2	-	-	TGTGCCAGCAGCGGACCCAGGGTGTACACCGGGGAGCTGTTTTTT	CASSGPRVYTGELFF
TRBV30	TRBJ1-5	once	TRBD1	TGTGCCTGGAGTGCCACCGGGACAGGGCATCAGCCCCAGCATTTT	CAWSATGTGHQPQHF